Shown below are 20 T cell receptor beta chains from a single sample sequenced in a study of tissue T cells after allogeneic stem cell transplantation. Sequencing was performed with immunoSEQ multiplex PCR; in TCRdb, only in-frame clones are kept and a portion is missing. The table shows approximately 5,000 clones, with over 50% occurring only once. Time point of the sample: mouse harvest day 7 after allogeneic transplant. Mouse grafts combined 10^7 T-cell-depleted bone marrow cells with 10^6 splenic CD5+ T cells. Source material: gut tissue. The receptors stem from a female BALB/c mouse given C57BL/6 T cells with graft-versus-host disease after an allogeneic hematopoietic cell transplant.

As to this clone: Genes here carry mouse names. Incomplete CDR3 DNA: TGTGCCAGCAGCTTAAGGGGTTCTGGAAATACGCTCTAT. Amino acids: CASSLRGSGNTLY. The full-length CDR3 reads as CASSLRGSGNTLYF. The chain uses TRBV3 and TRBJ1-3; weak D call: TRBD1 (5 bases). Read coverage stops 1 residue before the CDR3 terminus; the germline J gene supplies the remainder. The ends were cut back, 2 bases at V and 0 bases at J, with 5 bases in the middle. Germline values: CDR1 SNHLY, CDR2 FYNGKV (reference sequence). There are 14 residues in the CDR3.

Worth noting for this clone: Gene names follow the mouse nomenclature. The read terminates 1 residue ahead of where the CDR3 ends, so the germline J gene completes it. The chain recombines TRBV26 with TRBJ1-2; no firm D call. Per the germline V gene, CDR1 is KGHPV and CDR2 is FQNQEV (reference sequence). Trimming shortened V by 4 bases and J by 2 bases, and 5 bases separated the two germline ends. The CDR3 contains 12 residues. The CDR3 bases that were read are TGTGCCAGCAGTCCCTATAACTCCGACTACACC. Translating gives CASSPYNSDYT. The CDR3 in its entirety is CASSPYNSDYTF.

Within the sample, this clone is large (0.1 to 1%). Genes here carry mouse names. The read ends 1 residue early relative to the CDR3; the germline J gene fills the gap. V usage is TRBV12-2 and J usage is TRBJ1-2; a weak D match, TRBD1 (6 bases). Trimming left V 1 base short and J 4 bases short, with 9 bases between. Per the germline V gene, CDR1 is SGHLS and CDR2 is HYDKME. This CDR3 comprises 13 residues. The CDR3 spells CASSLGGGSDYTF. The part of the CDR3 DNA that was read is TGTGCCAGCTCTCTGGGGGGCGGCTCCGACTACACC.

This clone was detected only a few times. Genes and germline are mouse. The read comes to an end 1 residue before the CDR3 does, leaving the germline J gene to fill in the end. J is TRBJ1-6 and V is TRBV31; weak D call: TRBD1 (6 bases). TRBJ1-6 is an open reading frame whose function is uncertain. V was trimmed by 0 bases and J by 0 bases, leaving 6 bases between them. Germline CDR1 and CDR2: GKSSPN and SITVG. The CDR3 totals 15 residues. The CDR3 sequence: CAWSLGGSYNSPLYF. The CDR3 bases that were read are TGTGCCTGGAGTCTAGGGGGTTCCTATAATTCGCCCCTCTAC.

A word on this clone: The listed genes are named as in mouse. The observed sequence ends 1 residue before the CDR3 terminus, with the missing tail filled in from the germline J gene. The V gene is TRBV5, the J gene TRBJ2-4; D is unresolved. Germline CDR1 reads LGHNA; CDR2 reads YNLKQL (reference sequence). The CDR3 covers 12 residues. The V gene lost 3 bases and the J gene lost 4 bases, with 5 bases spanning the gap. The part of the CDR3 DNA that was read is TGTGCCAGCAGCCATGACAAAAACACCTTGTAC. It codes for CASSHDKNTLY. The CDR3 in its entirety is CASSHDKNTLYF.

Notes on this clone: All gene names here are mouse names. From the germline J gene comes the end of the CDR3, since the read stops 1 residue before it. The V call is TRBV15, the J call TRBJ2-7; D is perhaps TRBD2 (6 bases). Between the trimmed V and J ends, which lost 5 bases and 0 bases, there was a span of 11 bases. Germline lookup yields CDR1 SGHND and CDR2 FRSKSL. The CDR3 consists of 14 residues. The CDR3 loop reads CASSRDLSSYEQYF. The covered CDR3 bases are TGTGCCAGCAGTCGGGACTTGAGCTCCTATGAACAGTAC.

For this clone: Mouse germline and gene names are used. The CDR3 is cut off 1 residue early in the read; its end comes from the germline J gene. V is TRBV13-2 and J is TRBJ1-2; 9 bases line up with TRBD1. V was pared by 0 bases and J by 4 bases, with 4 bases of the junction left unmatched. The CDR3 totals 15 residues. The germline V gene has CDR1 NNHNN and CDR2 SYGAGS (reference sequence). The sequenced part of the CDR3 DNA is TGTGCCAGCGGTGATGCCGACAGGGGGAGCTCCGACTACACC. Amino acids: CASGDADRGSSDYT. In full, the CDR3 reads CASGDADRGSSDYTF.

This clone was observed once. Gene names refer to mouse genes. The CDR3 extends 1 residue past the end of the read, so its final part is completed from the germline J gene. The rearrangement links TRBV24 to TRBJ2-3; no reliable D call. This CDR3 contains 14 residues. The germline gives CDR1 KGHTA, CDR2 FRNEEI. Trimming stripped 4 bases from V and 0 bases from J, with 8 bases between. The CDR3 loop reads CASSPTTSAETLYF. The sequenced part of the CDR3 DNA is TGTGCCAGCAGTCCGACTACTAGTGCAGAAACGCTGTAT.

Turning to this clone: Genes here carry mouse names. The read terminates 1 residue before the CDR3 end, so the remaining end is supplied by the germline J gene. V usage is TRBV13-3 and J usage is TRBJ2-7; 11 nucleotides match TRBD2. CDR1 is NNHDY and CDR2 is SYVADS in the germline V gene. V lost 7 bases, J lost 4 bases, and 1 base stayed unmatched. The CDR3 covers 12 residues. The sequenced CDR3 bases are TGTGCCAGCGGGACTGGGGGATATGAACAGTAC. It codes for CASGTGGYEQY. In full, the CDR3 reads CASGTGGYEQYF.

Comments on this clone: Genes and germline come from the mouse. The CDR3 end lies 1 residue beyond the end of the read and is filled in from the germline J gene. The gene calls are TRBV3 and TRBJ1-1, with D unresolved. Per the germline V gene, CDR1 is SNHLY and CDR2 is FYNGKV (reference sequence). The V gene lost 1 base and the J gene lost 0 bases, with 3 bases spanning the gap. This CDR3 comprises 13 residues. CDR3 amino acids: CASSLGQNTEVFF. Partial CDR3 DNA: TGTGCCAGCAGCTTAGGGCAGAACACAGAAGTCTTC. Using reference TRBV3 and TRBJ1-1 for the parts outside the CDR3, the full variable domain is GPKVLQIPSHQIIDMGQMVTLNCDPVSNHLYFYWYKQILGQQMEFLVNFYNGKVMEKSKLFKDQFSVERPDGSYFTLKIQPTALEDSAVYFCASSLGQNTEVFFGKGTRLTVV.

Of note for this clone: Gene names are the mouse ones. The CDR3 protein is CASRRTGGSAETLYF. CDR3 DNA, as far as it was read: TGTGCCAGCAGGCGGACTGGGGGCAGTGCAGAAACGCTGTAT. This chain links TRBV3 with TRBJ2-3, with TRBD2 identical over 10 bases. The sequence runs out 1 residue before the end of the CDR3; the remainder is reconstructed from the germline J gene. CDR1 and CDR2 from the germline V gene are SNHLY and FYNGKV (reference sequence). After removal of 6 bases from V and 0 bases from J, the junction contained 3 bases not matched to a gene. This CDR3 comprises 15 residues.

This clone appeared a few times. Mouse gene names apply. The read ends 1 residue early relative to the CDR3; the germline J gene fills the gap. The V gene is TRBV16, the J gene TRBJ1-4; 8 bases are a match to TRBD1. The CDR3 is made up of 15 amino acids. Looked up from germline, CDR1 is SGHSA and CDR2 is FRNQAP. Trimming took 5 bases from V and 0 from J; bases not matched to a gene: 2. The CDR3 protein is CASSLQGVSNERLFF. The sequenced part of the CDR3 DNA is TGTGCAAGCAGCCTACAGGGGGTTTCCAACGAAAGATTATTT.

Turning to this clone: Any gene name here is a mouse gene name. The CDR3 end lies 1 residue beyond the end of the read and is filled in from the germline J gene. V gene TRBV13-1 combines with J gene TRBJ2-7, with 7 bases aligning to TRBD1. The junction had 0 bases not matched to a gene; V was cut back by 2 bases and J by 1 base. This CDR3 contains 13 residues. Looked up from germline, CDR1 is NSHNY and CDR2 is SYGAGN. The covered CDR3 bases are TGTGCCAGCAGTGAGGGACAGTCCTATGAACAGTAC. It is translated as CASSEGQSYEQY. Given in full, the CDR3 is CASSEGQSYEQYF.

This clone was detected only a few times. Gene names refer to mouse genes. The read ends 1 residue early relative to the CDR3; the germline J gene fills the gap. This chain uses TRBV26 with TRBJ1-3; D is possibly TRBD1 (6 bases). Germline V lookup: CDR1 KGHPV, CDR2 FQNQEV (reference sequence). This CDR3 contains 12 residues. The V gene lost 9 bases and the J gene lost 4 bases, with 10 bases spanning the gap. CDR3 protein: CASRTEGNTLYF. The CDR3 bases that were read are TGTGCCAGTCGGACAGAGGGAAATACGCTCTAT.

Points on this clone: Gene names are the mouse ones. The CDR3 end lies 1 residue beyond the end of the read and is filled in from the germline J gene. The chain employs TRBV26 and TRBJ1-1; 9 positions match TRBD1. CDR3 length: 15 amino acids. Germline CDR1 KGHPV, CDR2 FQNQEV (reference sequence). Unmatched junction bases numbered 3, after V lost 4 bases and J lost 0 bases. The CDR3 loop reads CASSHTGGANTEVFF. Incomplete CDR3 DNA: TGTGCCAGCAGTCACACAGGGGGCGCAAACACAGAAGTCTTC. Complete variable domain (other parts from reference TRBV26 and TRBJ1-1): NSKVIQTPRYLVKGQGQKAKMRCIPEKGHPVVFWYQQNKNNEFKFLINFQNQEVLQQIDMTEKRFSAECPSNSPCSLEIQSSEAGDSALYLCASSHTGGANTEVFFGKGTRLTVV.

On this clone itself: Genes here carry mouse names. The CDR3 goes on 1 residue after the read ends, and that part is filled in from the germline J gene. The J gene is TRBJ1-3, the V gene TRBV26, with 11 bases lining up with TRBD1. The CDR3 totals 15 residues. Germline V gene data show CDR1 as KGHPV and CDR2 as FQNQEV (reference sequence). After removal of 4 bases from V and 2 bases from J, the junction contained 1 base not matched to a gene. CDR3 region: CASSPGQGAGNTLYF. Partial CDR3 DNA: TGTGCCAGCAGTCCGGGACAGGGGGCTGGAAATACGCTCTAT.

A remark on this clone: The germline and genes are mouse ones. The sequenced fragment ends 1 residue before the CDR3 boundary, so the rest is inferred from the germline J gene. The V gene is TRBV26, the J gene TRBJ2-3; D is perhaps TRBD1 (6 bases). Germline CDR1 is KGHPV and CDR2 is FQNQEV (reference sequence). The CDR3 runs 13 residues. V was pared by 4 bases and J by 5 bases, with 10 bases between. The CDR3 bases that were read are TGTGCCAGCAGTCGCCACAGGGAAGAAACGCTGTAT. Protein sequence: CASSRHREETLY. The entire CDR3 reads CASSRHREETLYF.

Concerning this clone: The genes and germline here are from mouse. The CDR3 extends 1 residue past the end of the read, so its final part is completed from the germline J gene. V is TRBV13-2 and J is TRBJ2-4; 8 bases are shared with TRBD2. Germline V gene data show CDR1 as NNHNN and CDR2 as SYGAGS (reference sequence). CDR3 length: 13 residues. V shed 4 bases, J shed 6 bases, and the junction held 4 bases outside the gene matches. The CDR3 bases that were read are TGTGCCAGCGGTCGGGGGGGGCCTAACACCTTGTAC. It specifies CASGRGGPNTLY. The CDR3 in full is CASGRGGPNTLYF.

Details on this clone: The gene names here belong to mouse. The part of the CDR3 DNA that was read is TGTGCCAGCAGTCTGTGGGCAAACTCCGACTACACC. Translated, it gives CASSLWANSDYT. The entire CDR3 protein is CASSLWANSDYTF. The V gene is TRBV26, the J gene TRBJ1-2; D gene ambiguous. The sequenced fragment ends 1 residue before the CDR3 boundary, so the rest is inferred from the germline J gene. The CDR3 runs 13 residues. Germline values: CDR1 KGHPV, CDR2 FQNQEV (reference sequence). Deletions cut 1 base from V and 0 bases from J, with 3 bases between.

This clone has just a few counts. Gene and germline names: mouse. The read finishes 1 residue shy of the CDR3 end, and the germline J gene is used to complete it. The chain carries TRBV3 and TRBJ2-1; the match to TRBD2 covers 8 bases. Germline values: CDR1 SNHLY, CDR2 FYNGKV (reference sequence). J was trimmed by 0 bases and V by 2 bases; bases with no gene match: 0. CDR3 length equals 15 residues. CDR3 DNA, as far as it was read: TGTGCCAGCAGCTTACTGGGGGGTAACTATGCTGAGCAGTTC. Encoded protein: CASSLLGGNYAEQF. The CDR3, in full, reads CASSLLGGNYAEQFF.